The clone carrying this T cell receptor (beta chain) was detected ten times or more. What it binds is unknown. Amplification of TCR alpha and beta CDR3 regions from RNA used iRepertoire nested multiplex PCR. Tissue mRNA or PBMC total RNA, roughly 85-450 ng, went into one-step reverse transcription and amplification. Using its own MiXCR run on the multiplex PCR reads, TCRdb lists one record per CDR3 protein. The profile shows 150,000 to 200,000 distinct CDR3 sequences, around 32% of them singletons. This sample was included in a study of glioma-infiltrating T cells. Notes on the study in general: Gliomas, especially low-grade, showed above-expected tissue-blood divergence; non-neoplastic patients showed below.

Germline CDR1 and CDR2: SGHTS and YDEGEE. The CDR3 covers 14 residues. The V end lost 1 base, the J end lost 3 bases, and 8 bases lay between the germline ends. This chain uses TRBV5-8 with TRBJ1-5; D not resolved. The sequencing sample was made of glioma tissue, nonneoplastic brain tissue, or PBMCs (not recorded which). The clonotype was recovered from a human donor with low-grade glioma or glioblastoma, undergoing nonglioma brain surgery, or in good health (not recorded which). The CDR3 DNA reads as TGTGCCAGCAGCTTGACAGTCCTCAATCAGCCCCAGCATTTT. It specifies CASSLTVLNQPQHF.